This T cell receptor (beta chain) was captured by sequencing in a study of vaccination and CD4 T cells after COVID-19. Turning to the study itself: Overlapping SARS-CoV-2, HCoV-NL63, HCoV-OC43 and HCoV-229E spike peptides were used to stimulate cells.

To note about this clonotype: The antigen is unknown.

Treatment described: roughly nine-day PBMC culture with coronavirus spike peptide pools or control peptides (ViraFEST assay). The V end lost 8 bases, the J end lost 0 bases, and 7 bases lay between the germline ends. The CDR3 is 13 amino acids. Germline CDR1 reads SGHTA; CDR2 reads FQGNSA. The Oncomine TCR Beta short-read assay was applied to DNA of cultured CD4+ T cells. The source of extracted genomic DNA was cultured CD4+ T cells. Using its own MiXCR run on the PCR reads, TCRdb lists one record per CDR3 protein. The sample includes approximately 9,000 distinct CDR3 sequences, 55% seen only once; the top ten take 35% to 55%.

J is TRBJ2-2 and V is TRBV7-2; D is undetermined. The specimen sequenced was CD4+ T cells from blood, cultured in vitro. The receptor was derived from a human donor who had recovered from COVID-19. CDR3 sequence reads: CASFYSNTGELFF. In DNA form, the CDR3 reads TGTGCCAGCTTCTATTCGAACACCGGGGAGCTGTTTTTT.